This T cell receptor beta chain is from a study of a mutant IDH1 vaccine in newly diagnosed glioma. Study at large: The initiation of vaccination occurred 4-6 weeks after radiotherapy alone, or with temozolomide cycles. Antecedent treatment encompassed radiotherapy, temozolomide, or their combination; the majority received both.

As to time point: week 5, during vaccination. Vaccine doses each comprised 300 ug of mutant IDH1 20-mer peptide, with topical imiquimod. CDR3 length: 17 residues. Germline V CDR1 and CDR2: SGHRS, YFSETQ. V lost 0 bases and J lost 0, with 15 bases in between. About this clone: No antigen is known for it.

TCRdb's copy holds only in-frame clones and misses some; the assay was immunoSEQ multiplex PCR. The sample yields about 54,000 clones, about 80% seen once. This receptor was obtained from a man aged 25-40 years with glioma. V is TRBV5-1 and J is TRBJ1-1; D remains ambiguous. The material was PBMCs, obtained from a glioma patient whose treatment included an IDH1 peptide vaccine. DNA for the CDR3: TGCGCCAGCAGCTTGGTTTACCGGGGAGCCATGAACACTGAAGCTTTCTTT. This sequence encodes CASSLVYRGAMNTEAFF. The whole variable domain, filled in from reference TRBV5-1 and TRBJ1-1, reads KAGVTQTPRYLIKTRGQQVTLSCSPISGHRSVSWYQQTPGQGLQFLFEYFSETQRNKGNFPGRFSGRQFSNSRSEMNVSTLELGDSALYLCASSLVYRGAMNTEAFFGQGTRLTVV.